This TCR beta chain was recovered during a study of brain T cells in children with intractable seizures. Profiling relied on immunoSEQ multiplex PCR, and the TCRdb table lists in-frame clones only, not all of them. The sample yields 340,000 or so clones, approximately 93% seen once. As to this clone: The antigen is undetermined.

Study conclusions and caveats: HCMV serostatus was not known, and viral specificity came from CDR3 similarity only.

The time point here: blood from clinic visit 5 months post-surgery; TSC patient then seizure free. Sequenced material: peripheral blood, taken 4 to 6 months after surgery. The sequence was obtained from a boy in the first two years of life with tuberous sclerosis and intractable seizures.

CDR3 DNA: TGTGCCGCCAGTAGTAGGGTTCGAGAGTATGGTGAGCAGTTCTTC. This codes for CAASSRVREYGEQFF. The J gene is TRBJ2-1, the V gene TRBV19; D remains unclear. From germline, CDR1 is LNHDA and CDR2 SQIVND (reference sequence). V was shortened by 11 bases and J by 9 bases, with 26 bases between the two germline ends. The CDR3 contains 15 residues.